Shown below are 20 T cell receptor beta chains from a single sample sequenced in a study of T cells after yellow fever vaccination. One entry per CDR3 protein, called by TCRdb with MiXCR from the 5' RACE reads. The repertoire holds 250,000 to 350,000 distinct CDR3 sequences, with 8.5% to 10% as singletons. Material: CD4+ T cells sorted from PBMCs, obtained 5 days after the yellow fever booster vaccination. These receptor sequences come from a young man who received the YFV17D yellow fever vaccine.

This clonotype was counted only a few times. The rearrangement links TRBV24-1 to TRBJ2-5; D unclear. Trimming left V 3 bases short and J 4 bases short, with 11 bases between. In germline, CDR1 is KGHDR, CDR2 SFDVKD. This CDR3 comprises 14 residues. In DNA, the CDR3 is TGTGCCACCAGTGATGGATGGGAAGGAGAGACCCAGTACTTC. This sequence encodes CATSDGWEGETQYF.

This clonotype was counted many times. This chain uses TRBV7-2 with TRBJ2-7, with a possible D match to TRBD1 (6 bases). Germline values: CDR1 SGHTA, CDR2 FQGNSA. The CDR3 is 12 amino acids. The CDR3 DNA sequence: TGTGCGGTGGGGGCCAGGTCCTACGAGCAGTACTTC. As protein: CAVGARSYEQYF.

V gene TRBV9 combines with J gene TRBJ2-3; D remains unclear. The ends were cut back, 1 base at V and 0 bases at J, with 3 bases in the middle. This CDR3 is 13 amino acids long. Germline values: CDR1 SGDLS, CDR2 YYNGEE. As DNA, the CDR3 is TGTGCCAGCAGCGTACTTAGCACAGATACGCAGTATTTT. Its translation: CASSVLSTDTQYF. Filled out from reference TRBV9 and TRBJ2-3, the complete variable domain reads DSGVTQTPKHLITATGQRVTLRCSPRSGDLSVYWYQQSLDQGLQFLIQYYNGEERAKGNILERFSAQQFPDLHSELNLSSLELGDSALYFCASSVLSTDTQYFGPGTRLTVL.

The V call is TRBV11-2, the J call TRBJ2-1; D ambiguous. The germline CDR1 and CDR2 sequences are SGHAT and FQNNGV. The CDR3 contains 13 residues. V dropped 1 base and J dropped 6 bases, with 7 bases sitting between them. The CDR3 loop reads CASSLVAFNEQFF. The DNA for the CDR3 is TGTGCCAGCAGCTTAGTGGCCTTCAATGAGCAGTTCTTC.

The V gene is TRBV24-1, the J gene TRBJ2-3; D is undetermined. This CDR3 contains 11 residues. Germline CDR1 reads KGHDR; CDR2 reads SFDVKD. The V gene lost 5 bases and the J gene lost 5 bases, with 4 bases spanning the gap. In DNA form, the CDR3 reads TGTGCCACCAGTGCAAGAGATACGCAGTATTTT. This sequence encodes CATSARDTQYF.

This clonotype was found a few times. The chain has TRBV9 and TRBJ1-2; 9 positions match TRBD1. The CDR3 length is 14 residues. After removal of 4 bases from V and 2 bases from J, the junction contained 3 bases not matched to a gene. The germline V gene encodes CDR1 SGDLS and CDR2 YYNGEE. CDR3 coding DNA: TGTGCCAGCAGCAAGGGACAGGGCAACTATGGCTACACCTTC. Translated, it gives CASSKGQGNYGYTF.

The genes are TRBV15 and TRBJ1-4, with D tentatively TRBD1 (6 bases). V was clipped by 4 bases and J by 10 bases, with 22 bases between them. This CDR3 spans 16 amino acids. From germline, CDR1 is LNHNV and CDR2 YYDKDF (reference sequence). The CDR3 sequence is CATSTRTAESYGKLFF. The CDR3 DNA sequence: TGTGCCACCAGCACCCGGACAGCCGAGTCTTATGGAAAACTGTTTTTT.

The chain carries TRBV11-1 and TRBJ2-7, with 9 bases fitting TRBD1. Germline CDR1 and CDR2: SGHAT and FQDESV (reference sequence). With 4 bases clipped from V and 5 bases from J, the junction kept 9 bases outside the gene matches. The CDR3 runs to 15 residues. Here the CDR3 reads CASSSPRTGANEQYV. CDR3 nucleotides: TGTGCCAGCAGCTCCCCCCGGACAGGGGCGAACGAGCAGTACGTC.

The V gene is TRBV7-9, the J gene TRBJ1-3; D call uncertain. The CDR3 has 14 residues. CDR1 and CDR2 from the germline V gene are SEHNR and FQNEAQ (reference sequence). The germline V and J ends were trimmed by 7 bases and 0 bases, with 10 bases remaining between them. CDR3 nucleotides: TGTGCCAGCACTATTTCGAGCTCTGGAAACACCATATATTTT. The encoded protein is CASTISSSGNTIYF.

For the CDR3, the DNA is TGTGCCATCAGTGGAGGGACATATAACACCGGGGAGCTGTTTTTT. Translation: CAISGGTYNTGELFF. The chain links TRBV10-3 to TRBJ2-2, with D perhaps matching TRBD1 (6 bases). V lost 4 bases and J lost 2, with 11 bases in between. Germline CDR1 and CDR2: ENHRY and SYGVKD. The CDR3 contains 15 residues.

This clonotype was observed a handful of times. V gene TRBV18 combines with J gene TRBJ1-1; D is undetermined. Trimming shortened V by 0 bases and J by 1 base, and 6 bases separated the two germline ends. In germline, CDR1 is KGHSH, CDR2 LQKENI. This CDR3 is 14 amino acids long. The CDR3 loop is CASSPPTANTEAFF. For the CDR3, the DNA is TGTGCCAGCTCACCACCGACGGCGAACACTGAAGCTTTCTTT.

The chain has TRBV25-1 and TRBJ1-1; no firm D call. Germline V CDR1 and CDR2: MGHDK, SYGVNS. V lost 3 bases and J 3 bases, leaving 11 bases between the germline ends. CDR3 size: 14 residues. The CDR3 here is CASSEAGLHTEAFF. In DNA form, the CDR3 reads TGTGCCAGCAGTGAGGCCGGACTCCACACTGAAGCTTTCTTT.

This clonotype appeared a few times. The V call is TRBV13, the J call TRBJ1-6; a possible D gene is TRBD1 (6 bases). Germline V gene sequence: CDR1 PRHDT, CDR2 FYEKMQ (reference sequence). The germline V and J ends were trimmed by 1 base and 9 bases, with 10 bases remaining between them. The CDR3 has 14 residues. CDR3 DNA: TGTGCCAGCAGCTTAGACAGGGCCGGTTCACCCCTCCACTTT. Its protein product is CASSLDRAGSPLHF.

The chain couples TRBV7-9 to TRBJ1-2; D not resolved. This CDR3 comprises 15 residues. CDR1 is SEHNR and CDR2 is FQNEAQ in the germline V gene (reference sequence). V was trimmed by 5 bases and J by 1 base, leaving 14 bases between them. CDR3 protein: CASSTLAENNYGYTF. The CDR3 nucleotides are TGTGCCAGCAGCACATTGGCGGAGAATAACTATGGCTACACCTTC.

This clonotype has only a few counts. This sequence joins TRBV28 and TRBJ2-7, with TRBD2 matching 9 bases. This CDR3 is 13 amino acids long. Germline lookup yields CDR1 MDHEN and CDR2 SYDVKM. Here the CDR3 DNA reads TGTGCCAGCAGTTTATTAGCGGGGGCCCCTCGGGACGTC. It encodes CASSLLAGAPRDV.

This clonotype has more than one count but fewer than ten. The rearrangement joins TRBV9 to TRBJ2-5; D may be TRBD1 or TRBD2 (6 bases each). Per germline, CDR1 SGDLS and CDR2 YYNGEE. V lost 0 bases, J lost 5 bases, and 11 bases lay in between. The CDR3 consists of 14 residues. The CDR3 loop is CASSVGGAPETQYF. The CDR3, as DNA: TGTGCCAGCAGCGTAGGGGGGGCGCCGGAGACCCAGTACTTC.

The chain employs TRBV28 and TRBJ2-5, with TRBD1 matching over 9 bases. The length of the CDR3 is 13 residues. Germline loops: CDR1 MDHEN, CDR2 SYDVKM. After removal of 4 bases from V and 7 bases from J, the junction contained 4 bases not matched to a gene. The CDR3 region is CASSWTGVWTQYF. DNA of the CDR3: TGTGCCAGCAGTTGGACAGGGGTGTGGACCCAGTACTTC.

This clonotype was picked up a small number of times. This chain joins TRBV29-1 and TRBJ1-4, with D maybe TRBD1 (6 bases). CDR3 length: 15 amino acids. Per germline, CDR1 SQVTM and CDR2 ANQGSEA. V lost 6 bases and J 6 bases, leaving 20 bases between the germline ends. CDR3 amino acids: CSVANFRGSDEKLFF. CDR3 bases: TGCAGCGTGGCAAATTTCAGGGGCTCTGATGAAAAACTGTTTTTT.

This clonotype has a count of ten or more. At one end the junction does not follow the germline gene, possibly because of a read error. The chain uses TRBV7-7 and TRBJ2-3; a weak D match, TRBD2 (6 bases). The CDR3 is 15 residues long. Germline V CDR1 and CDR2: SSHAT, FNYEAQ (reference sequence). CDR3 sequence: CASSPAGLPTDTQYF. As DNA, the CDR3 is TGTGCTAGCAGCCCGGCGGGGCTGCCCACAGATACGCAGTATTTT.

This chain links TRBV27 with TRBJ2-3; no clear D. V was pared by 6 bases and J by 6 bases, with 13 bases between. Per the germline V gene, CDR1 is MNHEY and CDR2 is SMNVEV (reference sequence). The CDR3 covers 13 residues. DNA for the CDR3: TGTGCCAGCAGCAACCTGAACATGGATACGCAGTATTTT. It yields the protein CASSNLNMDTQYF.